The next 31 T cell receptor beta chains were all read from a single sample in a study of read filtering for tumor transcriptome and immune sequencing. From 300 to 450 ng of RNA, a library with molecular barcoded alpha/delta and beta/gamma adaptors was made. TCRdb re-called the reads through MiXCR, storing one row per CDR3 protein. The sample has around 130,000 distinct CDR3 sequences, 10% to 15% seen once; the top ten hold about 10%. Sequenced input: a population of CD138-negative cells sorted from bone marrow. The receptors shown here come from a donor aged 40 or over with multiple myeloma.

In this sample, this clonotype turned up a few times. Mismatch with germline at one junction end may stem from a read error. This chain joins TRBV6-1 and TRBJ2-1; 7 bases align to TRBD2. CDR3 length: 14 amino acids. Germline assignment: CDR1 MNHNS and CDR2 SASEGT. DNA of the CDR3: TGTGCCAGCACCCCGCGGGGGATCTACAATGGGCAGTTCTTC. Its protein is CASTPRGIYNGQFF.

In its sample, this clonotype was seen a few times. V gene TRBV3-1 combines with J gene TRBJ2-5, with D maybe TRBD1 (5 bases). The CDR3 totals 15 residues. The V gene's germline CDR1 is LGHDT and CDR2 YNNKEL (reference sequence). Between the trimmed V and J ends, which lost 2 bases and 1 base, there was a span of 11 bases. CDR3 sequence reads: CASSQTGRPQETQYF. The CDR3 nucleotides are TGTGCCAGCAGCCAAACAGGACGTCCCCAAGAGACCCAGTACTTC.

In its sample, this clonotype was seen many times. V usage is TRBV6-5 and J usage is TRBJ1-2; no clear D. Germline-derived CDR1 and CDR2 are MNHEY and SVGAGI. The CDR3 is 15 amino acids. Trimming stripped 3 bases from V and 0 bases from J, with 11 bases between. The CDR3 nucleotides read TGTGCCAGCAGTTATTCGGGGAGGGCTAACTATGGCTACACCTTC. Its translation is CASSYSGRANYGYTF.

The chain has TRBV7-2 and TRBJ2-5; 10 bases match TRBD2. J gave up 5 bases and V 2 bases, and 8 bases lay outside the gene matches. This CDR3 region has 16 residues. Per the germline V gene, CDR1 is SGHTA and CDR2 is FQGNSA. The CDR3 region has the DNA TGTGCCAGCAGCTTAAGGATAGCGGGGGGTGGGGAGACCCAGTACTTC. The encoded protein is CASSLRIAGGGETQYF.

Worth noting for this clonotype: A much larger clonotype is one base distant, so this may be a read error. The V and J genes are TRBV20-1 and TRBJ2-7, with 7 bases identical to TRBD1. The V and J ends lost 1 base and 5 bases, in that order; junction bases with no gene match: 11. There are 15 residues in the CDR3. Germline V gives CDR1 DFQATT, CDR2 SNEGSKA (reference sequence). The CDR3 nucleotides are TGCAGTGCTAGAGTTTTGGGGGCAGGGGGAGACGAGCAGTACTTC. Translated, it gives CSARVLGAGGDEQYF.

This clonotype was counted at least ten times. The chain couples TRBV29-1 to TRBJ1-1; D unclear. The CDR3 extends over 11 amino acids. V lost 7 bases, J lost 1 base, and 7 bases lay in between. Germline values: CDR1 SQVTM, CDR2 ANQGSEA. The CDR3: CSAMGNTEAFF. CDR3 DNA: TGCAGCGCCATGGGGAACACTGAAGCTTTCTTT.

This clonotype showed up many times. The chain couples TRBV5-1 to TRBJ2-3; TRBD2 aligns across 8 bases. There are 15 residues in the CDR3. Germline V gene data show CDR1 as SGHRS and CDR2 as YFSETQ. Trimming at V came to 4 bases and at J to 3 bases, leaving 7 bases not matched to a gene. The CDR3 DNA reads as TGCGCCAGCAGCCCGCTGGAGCGGGAGACAGATACGCAGTATTTT. It translates to CASSPLERETDTQYF.

This clonotype was seen only a few times. The chain employs TRBV7-9 and TRBJ2-7, with D perhaps TRBD1 (5 bases). The length of the CDR3 is 14 residues. The V gene lost 2 bases and the J gene lost 1 base, with 9 bases spanning the gap. CDR1 SEHNR and CDR2 FQNEAQ come from the germline V gene (reference sequence). CDR3 bases: TGTGCCAGCAGCTTATCACAGGAATCCTACGAGCAGTACTTC. This gives the protein CASSLSQESYEQYF.

This clonotype was seen repeatedly, ten times or more. Germline and junction disagree at one end, which may indicate a read error. The chain joins TRBV7-9 to TRBJ2-1; D remains ambiguous. This CDR3 is built from 15 residues. CDR1 is SEHNR, CDR2 FQNEAQ, per germline (reference sequence). The CDR3 protein is CASSIAPPNYNEQFF. The CDR3 DNA reads TGTGCCAGCAGCATAGCCCCACCAAACTACAATGAGCAGTTCTTC.

This clonotype occurred many times. V usage is TRBV9 and J usage is TRBJ2-1, with D perhaps matching TRBD1 or TRBD2 (7 bases each). Germline V CDR1 and CDR2: SGDLS, YYNGEE. V lost 0 bases to trimming and J lost 6 bases, with 13 bases between them. This CDR3 contains 15 residues. The DNA for the CDR3 is TGTGCCAGCAGCGTAGAACAGGGGAGGGTCAATGAGCAGTTCTTC. Amino acids: CASSVEQGRVNEQFF.

The CDR3 sequence is CASRRLGSGNTIYF. The DNA for the CDR3 is TGTGCCAGCAGAAGACTAGGCTCTGGAAACACCATATATTTT. The chain recombines TRBV6-5 with TRBJ1-3; no firm D call. V dropped 6 bases and J dropped 0 bases, with 9 bases sitting between them. The CDR3 sequence is 14 residues long. Germline V gene data show CDR1 as MNHEY and CDR2 as SVGAGI.

For this clonotype: A much larger clone lies one base from this, so it may be a read error. Because the CDR3 is missing its conserved closing phenylalanine or tryptophan, this is likely a read error. This sequence joins TRBV2 and TRBJ2-7; D not certain. The V gene's germline CDR1 is SNHLY and CDR2 FYNNEI. Trimming shortened V by 3 bases and J by 3 bases, and 3 bases separated the two germline ends. CDR3 size: 11 residues. CDR3 region: CASSDYYEQYL. The CDR3 region has the DNA TGTGCCAGCAGTGATTACTACGAGCAGTACCTC.

Many counts were recorded for this clonotype. The chain recombines TRBV5-6 with TRBJ2-5; no definite D call. V was clipped by 0 bases and J by 3 bases, with 3 bases between them. The CDR3 runs 12 residues. Germline CDR1 SGHDT, CDR2 YYEEEE. The CDR3 loop is CASSLAKETQYF. The CDR3 region has the DNA TGTGCCAGCAGCTTGGCCAAAGAGACCCAGTACTTC.

This clonotype was seen repeatedly, ten times or more. The gene calls are TRBV7-3 and TRBJ2-3; D gene ambiguous. This CDR3 spans 13 amino acids. V dropped 3 bases and J dropped 4 bases, with 8 bases sitting between them. The V gene's germline CDR1 is SGHTA and CDR2 FQGTGA. CDR3 nucleotides: TGTGCCAGCAGCTTCTCAGGCGCAGATACGCAGTATTTT. This translates into CASSFSGADTQYF.

In this sample, this clonotype turned up many times. The rearrangement joins TRBV7-2 to TRBJ2-5, with D possibly matching TRBD2 (5 bases). Germline V lookup: CDR1 SGHTA, CDR2 FQGNSA. This CDR3 region has 17 residues. V shed 4 bases and J shed 7 bases, with 25 bases lying between them. The CDR3 loop reads CASSSQSVTTTRGTQYF. The CDR3 DNA sequence: TGTGCCAGCAGCTCACAGTCCGTGACGACTACTCGGGGGACCCAGTACTTC. The variable domain in full, with the rest retrieved from reference TRBV7-2 and TRBJ2-5, is GAGVSQSPSNKVTEKGKDVELRCDPISGHTALYWYRQSLGQGLEFLIYFQGNSAPDKSGLPSDRFSAERTGGSVSTLTIQRTQQEDSAVYLCASSSQSVTTTRGTQYFGPGTRLLVL.

The table lists this clonotype with a few counts. This chain joins TRBV29-1 and TRBJ1-1, with unresolved D. CDR3 length: 13 amino acids. Looked up from germline, CDR1 is SQVTM and CDR2 is ANQGSEA. The V end lost 7 bases, the J end lost 1 base, and 13 bases lay between the germline ends. CDR3 region: CSARRMENTEAFF. CDR3 DNA sequence: TGCAGCGCCAGACGGATGGAGAACACTGAAGCTTTCTTT.

The table lists this clonotype with many counts. V usage is TRBV12-3 or TRBV12-4 and J usage is TRBJ2-2; D not resolved. Deletions cut 6 bases from V and 6 bases from J, with 8 bases between. The CDR3 covers 12 residues. Here the CDR3 DNA reads TGTGCCAGCAGATGGGGTTCCGGGGAGCTGTTTTTT. This encodes CASRWGSGELFF.

There are many counts of this clonotype. CDR3 sequence: CSARGETGLNEQFF. The CDR3 bases are TGCAGTGCTAGAGGCGAAACAGGGCTAAATGAGCAGTTCTTC. This chain connects TRBV20-1 to TRBJ2-1; TRBD1 is a possible D gene (6 bases). V was clipped by 1 base and J by 7 bases, with 14 bases between them. Germline V gene lookup returns CDR1 DFQATT and CDR2 SNEGSKA (reference sequence). The CDR3 totals 14 residues.

Of note for this clonotype: This may come from a read error, since a much larger clone is one base off. The chain joins TRBV7-9 to TRBJ2-5; tentatively, D is TRBD1 (5 bases). The CDR3 loop spans 14 amino acids. V was trimmed by 0 bases and J by 5 bases, leaving 10 bases between them. The germline V gene has CDR1 SEHNR and CDR2 FQNEAQ (reference sequence). CDR3 DNA: TGTGCCAGCAGCTTAGCCAGGGCTCGGGAGACCCAGTACTTC. Amino acids: CASSLARARETQYF.

This clonotype was observed at least ten times. This CDR3 reads CASTDTGTANEKLFF. As DNA, the CDR3 is TGTGCCAGCACCGACACGGGGACAGCGAATGAAAAACTGTTTTTT. The chain is built from TRBV25-1 and TRBJ1-4; 7 positions agree with TRBD1. There are 15 residues in the CDR3. J gave up 5 bases and V 7 bases, and 10 bases lay outside the gene matches. CDR1 and CDR2 from the germline V gene are MGHDK and SYGVNS.

The chain is built from TRBV19 and TRBJ2-7, with D possibly being TRBD2 (5 bases). The CDR3 length is 13 residues. Germline assignment: CDR1 LNHDA and CDR2 SQIVND (reference sequence). With 5 bases removed from V and 5 bases from J, the gap between germline ends came to 13 bases. This CDR3 reads CASSLGSGDEQYF. The CDR3 DNA reads TGTGCCAGTAGTCTTGGGAGTGGTGACGAGCAGTACTTC.

On this clonotype itself: Here the CDR3 omits its conserved ending phenylalanine or tryptophan, so a read error is the likely source. No DNA is shown, since the ends of the CDR3 on it are uncertain; the CDR3 is the one TCRdb lists. V usage is TRBV5-1 and J usage is TRBJ2-1; TRBD1 reflects the table's D call only, with no check against the DNA. The germline V gene has CDR1 SGHRS and CDR2 YFSETQ. Ends included, the CDR3 has 14 residues. The chain's CDR3 is CASSLDGGYNEQVY.

This clonotype was detected a few times. This rearrangement joins TRBV19 to TRBJ2-3; 7 bases align to TRBD2. Trimming at V came to 9 bases and at J to 0 bases, leaving 6 bases not matched to a gene. The CDR3 runs to 14 residues. From germline, CDR1 is LNHDA and CDR2 SQIVND (reference sequence). The CDR3 loop reads CASRGLLSTDTQYF. The CDR3 DNA reads as TGTGCCAGCCGGGGACTACTGAGCACAGATACGCAGTATTTT.

This clonotype was detected many times. This sequence joins TRBV6-5 and TRBJ1-1; D not resolved. The germline gives CDR1 MNHEY, CDR2 SVGAGI. Trimming left V 3 bases short and J 0 bases short, with 11 bases between. The length of the CDR3 is 15 residues. CDR3 sequence: CASSYSENLNTEAFF. The CDR3 DNA is TGTGCCAGCAGTTATTCAGAAAACCTGAACACTGAAGCTTTCTTT.

This clonotype has a count of ten or more. This chain connects TRBV2 to TRBJ2-2; 8 bases align to TRBD1. CDR1 and CDR2 (germline): SNHLY, FYNNEI. This CDR3 spans 13 amino acids. V lost 6 bases, J lost 8 bases, and 5 bases stayed unmatched. CDR3 coding DNA: TGTGCCAGCAGGACAGGGGCTCGAGGGGAGCTGTTTTTT. It translates to CASRTGARGELFF.

Details on this clonotype: This could be a read error, since a much larger clone is one nucleotide away. The chain has TRBV19 and TRBJ2-1, with no clear D. Germline V CDR1 and CDR2: LNHDA, SQIVND (reference sequence). Deletions cut 5 bases from V and 7 bases from J, with 12 bases between. The CDR3 totals 13 residues. CDR3 DNA sequence: TGTGCCAGTAGTCTCGGAGACCGGAATGAGCAGTTCTTC. It specifies CASSLGDRNEQFF.

This clonotype has a count of ten or more. This rearrangement joins TRBV7-9 to TRBJ1-4; 12 bases are shared with TRBD1. The CDR3 length is 16 residues. CDR1 is SEHNR, CDR2 FQNEAQ, per germline (reference sequence). The trim removed 5 bases at V and 13 bases at J, leaving 14 bases unmatched. The CDR3 loop is CASSPTPGQGAPILFF. The CDR3, as DNA: TGTGCCAGCAGCCCAACCCCGGGACAGGGGGCGCCGATACTGTTTTTT.

The chain couples TRBV3-1 to TRBJ2-1; D uncertain. The CDR3 contains 15 residues. The V and J ends lost 4 bases and 1 base respectively, with 11 bases between them. CDR1 and CDR2 from the germline V gene are LGHDT and YNNKEL (reference sequence). The CDR3: CASSPGPTSYNEQFF. The CDR3 DNA follows: TGTGCCAGCAGCCCCGGACCGACTTCCTACAATGAGCAGTTCTTC.

This clonotype appeared many times. V is TRBV28 and J is TRBJ2-7, with 11 bases matching TRBD2. V was clipped by 4 bases and J by 6 bases; unmatched bases: 8. The CDR3 sequence is 15 residues long. Looked up from germline, CDR1 is MDHEN and CDR2 is SYDVKM. The CDR3 here is CASSSGASGRSEQYF. The CDR3 nucleotides are TGTGCCAGCAGTTCCGGGGCTAGCGGGAGGTCCGAGCAGTACTTC.

In regard to this clonotype: A much larger clone differs by one base, so this may be a read error. The genes are TRBV5-8 and TRBJ2-4; TRBD2 is a possible D gene (5 bases). Germline V gene lookup returns CDR1 SGHTS and CDR2 YDEGEE. The CDR3 covers 15 residues. CDR3 in DNA: TGTGCCAGCAGCTTGACAGTTCTAGCCAAAAGCATTCAGTACTTC. Amino acid sequence: CASSLTVLAKSIQYF. The variable domain in full, completed from reference TRBV5-8 and TRBJ2-4, reads EAGVTQSPTHLIKTRGQQATLRCSPISGHTSVYWYQQALGLGLQFLLWYDEGEERNRGNFPPRFSGRQFPNYSSELNVNALELEDSALYLCASSLTVLAKSIQYFGAGTRLSVL.

This clonotype has ten or more counts. The junction differs from germline at one of its ends, possibly a read error. The rearrangement uses TRBV7-2 and TRBJ2-3, with a possible D match to TRBD2 (7 bases). From germline, CDR1 is SGHTA and CDR2 FQGNSA. This CDR3 has 15 residues. The CDR3 bases are TGTGCCAGCAGATTAGGGGGGAGGGGCACAGATACGCAGTATTTT. Its protein is CASRLGGRGTDTQYF.